This TCR beta chain comes out of a study of CD8+ T cells in alopecia areata. On this clone itself: Its antigen remains unidentified.

General observations from the study: Scalp repertoires also include resident alphabeta T cells from normal skin. Lesional scalp exceeded normal scalp in clonality, especially in alopecia totalis/universalis.

Extracted RNA was reverse transcribed into cDNA, the sequencing template. The repertoire was sequenced with immunoSEQ multiplex PCR; TCRdb's copy has only in-frame clones and lacks some. The table records some 120,000 clones, around three fifths of them present only once. Germline V gene sequence: CDR1 SGHNT, CDR2 YYREEE (reference sequence). The V and J ends lost 4 bases and 1 base, in that order; junction bases with no gene match: 4. CDR3 length equals 16 residues. Lesional scalp punch biopsies and peripheral blood came from alopecia areata patients. Specimen: CD4+ T cells sorted from blood, collected at week 0. This chain connects TRBV5-4 to TRBJ2-5; 13 positions match TRBD2. The receptor was isolated from a human donor with alopecia areata. The CDR3 reads CASSPTSGGFQETQYF. The CDR3 DNA sequence: TGTGCCAGCAGCCCGACTAGCGGGGGGTTCCAAGAGACCCAGTACTTC.